This passage covers 26 T cell receptor beta chains from one sample sequenced in a study of CD8+CD57+ T cells in acquired aplastic anemia. Patients sequenced had flow cytometry evidence of CD8+CD57+ cell expansion. Genomic DNA provided the template from which TCR beta VDJ and CDR3 profiles were obtained. TCRdb re-called the reads with MiXCR, one entry per CDR3 protein. The sample consists of 200,000 to 300,000 distinct CDR3 sequences, 82% of them appearing once. The sequenced material came from sorted CD4+, CD8+, or CD8+CD57+ T cells (not recorded which) from PBMCs. The receptors derive from a human donor with aplastic anemia.

Concerning this clonotype: The conserved final phenylalanine or tryptophan is absent from the CDR3, which likely points to a read error. No DNA is shown, since the ends of the CDR3 on it are uncertain; the CDR3 is the one TCRdb lists. This CDR3 is CASSVGEQCEGPGL. The chain recombines TRBV7-2 with TRBJ1-4. In germline, CDR1 is SGHTA, CDR2 FQGNSA. The CDR3 is 14 residues long, counting both termini.

The rearrangement links TRBV20-1 to TRBJ2-1; 7 positions match TRBD2. CDR3 size: 16 residues. CDR1 and CDR2 (germline): DFQATT, SNEGSKA (reference sequence). V was clipped by 0 bases and J by 0 bases; unmatched bases: 5. The DNA for the CDR3 is TGCAGTGCTAGAGATGTCCGCGGGAGCTCCTACAATGAGCAGTTCTTC. The encoded protein is CSARDVRGSSYNEQFF.

The V gene is TRBV7-8, the J gene TRBJ2-7; 7 positions match TRBD1. Germline V gives CDR1 SGHVS, CDR2 FQNEAQ. V dropped 3 bases and J dropped 3; count of bases not matched to a gene: 17. The CDR3 length is 18 residues. The CDR3 DNA sequence: TGTGCCAGCAGCTTTGGTCCGGACGGGACAGCCCCGCACTACGAGCAGTACGTC. Translating it yields CASSFGPDGTAPHYEQYV.

The gene calls are TRBV3-1 and TRBJ2-7, with D maybe TRBD1 (5 bases). V lost 4 bases, J lost 8 bases, and 18 bases lay in between. CDR3 size: 14 residues. Germline lookup yields CDR1 LGHDT and CDR2 YNNKEL (reference sequence). The CDR3 loop reads CASSPGTGSYKQYF. Written as DNA, the CDR3 is TGTGCCAGCAGCCCCGGCACAGGATCCTATAAGCAGTACTTC.

This clonotype has only one observation. The J gene is TRBJ2-5, the V gene TRBV7-8; a weak D match, TRBD2 (6 bases). Germline assignment: CDR1 SGHVS and CDR2 FQNEAQ. The CDR3 sequence is 15 residues long. Trimming stripped 0 bases from V and 11 bases from J, with 19 bases between. The CDR3 nucleotides read TGTGCCAGCAGCTTAGCGGGCGGGACCGAAGAGAAGCAGTACTTC. It codes for CASSLAGGTEEKQYF.

The chain uses TRBV10-3 and TRBJ2-1, with 8 bases identical to TRBD1. V shed 9 bases and J 14 bases; nucleotides not matched to a gene: 9. Germline V gene sequence: CDR1 ENHRY, CDR2 SYGVKD. This CDR3 spans 11 amino acids. The CDR3 DNA sequence: TGTGCCATGGGTGACAGGGGAGGAGAGTTCTTC. Translated, it gives CAMGDRGGEFF.

Note on this clonotype: One end of the junction varies from germline; a read error may be responsible. V gene TRBV9 combines with J gene TRBJ2-3, with D possibly being TRBD2 (7 bases). This CDR3 has 14 amino acids. The germline V gene has CDR1 SGDLS and CDR2 YYNGEE. In nucleotides, the CDR3 is TGTGCCAGCAGCTTAGGGGGAGGGCCCGATACGAAGCATTTT. Encoded protein: CASSLGGGPDTKHF.

With respect to this clonotype: Since no conserved phenylalanine or tryptophan closes the CDR3, a read error is the likely cause. The DNA is omitted, as the CDR3 cannot be located on it reliably, and the CDR3 follows TCRdb's listing. The CDR3 loop is CASSVGSEAQYFSL. V and J are TRBV2 and TRBJ1-2; the table names TRBD1, a call not compared with the DNA. Per the germline V gene, CDR1 is SNHLY and CDR2 is FYNNEI. With termini counted, the CDR3 has 14 amino acids.

In the case of this clonotype: A much larger clone differs from this one at a single base, so this may be a read error. This likely comes from a read error, as the CDR3 has no conserved phenylalanine or tryptophan at its end. The DNA is left out, because the CDR3 cannot be placed on it with certainty; the CDR3 is given as TCRdb lists it. This chain uses TRBV7-9 with TRBJ2-3; TRBD2 is taken as the D call from the table, unchecked against the DNA. With termini counted, the CDR3 has 12 amino acids. The V gene's germline CDR1 is SEHNR and CDR2 FQNEAQ (reference sequence). The CDR3 is CASSFQRSGESD.

This clonotype was counted between two and nine times. The final CDR3 position lacks the conserved phenylalanine or tryptophan, pointing to a likely read error. The DNA is left out, because the CDR3 cannot be placed on it with certainty; the CDR3 is given as TCRdb lists it. The rearrangement joins TRBV9 to TRBJ1-2. The CDR3 sequence runs 9 residues, both termini included. Germline lookup yields CDR1 SGDLS and CDR2 YYNGEE. CDR3 protein: CASSVDARS.

The rearrangement links TRBV20-1 to TRBJ2-1, with D hard to call. V was shortened by 1 base and J by 8 bases, with 15 bases between the two germline ends. This CDR3 has 14 amino acids. Germline values: CDR1 DFQATT, CDR2 SNEGSKA (reference sequence). The chain's CDR3 is CSARGPNYPYEQFF. CDR3 in DNA: TGCAGTGCTAGAGGGCCGAATTACCCCTATGAGCAGTTCTTC.

This clonotype came up a few times. V gene TRBV7-6 combines with J gene TRBJ2-1; D is ambiguous. The CDR3 runs to 12 residues. Germline V gene lookup returns CDR1 SGHVS and CDR2 FNYEAQ. Trimming removed 5 bases at V and 6 bases at J, with 8 bases between. CDR3 nucleotide sequence: TGTGCCAGCAGCCCTGGCAGCAATGAGCAGTTCTTC. Its protein product is CASSPGSNEQFF. The full variable domain, its missing parts supplied by reference TRBV7-6 and TRBJ2-1, is GAGVSQSPRYKVTKRGQDVALRCDPISGHVSLYWYRQALGQGPEFLTYFNYEAQQDKSGLPNDRFSAERPEGSISTLTIQRTEQRDSAMYRCASSPGSNEQFFGPGTRLTVL.

Notes on this clonotype: Because the CDR3 is missing its conserved closing phenylalanine or tryptophan, this is likely a read error. No DNA is shown, since the ends of the CDR3 on it are uncertain; the CDR3 is the one TCRdb lists. The V gene is TRBV2, the J gene TRBJ1-2; the table's D call, TRBD1, was not checked against the DNA. Germline assignment: CDR1 SNHLY and CDR2 FYNNEI. The CDR3 spans 16 residues, counting both ends. CDR3 sequence reads: CASSLERHGIVYGYSS.

This clonotype was detected only a few times. V gene TRBV7-8 combines with J gene TRBJ1-6; D unclear. Per germline, CDR1 SGHVS and CDR2 FQNEAQ. Trimming took 0 bases from V and 16 from J, leaving 22 bases between them. This CDR3 has 16 residues. CDR3 sequence (DNA): TGTGCCAGCAGCTTAGCGGGAGGTCGCGATACTCAGTATCTCCACTTT. Translation gives CASSLAGGRDTQYLHF. Full variable domain (remainder filled in from reference TRBV7-8 and TRBJ1-6): GAGVSQSPRYKVAKRGQDVALRCDPISGHVSLFWYQQALGQGPEFLTYFQNEAQLDKSGLPSDRFFAERPEGSVSTLKIQRTQQEDSAVYLCASSLAGGRDTQYLHFGNGTRLTVT.

About this clonotype: The conserved phenylalanine or tryptophan is not found at the CDR3 terminus, so this likely reflects a read error. The DNA is left out, because the CDR3 cannot be placed on it with certainty; the CDR3 is given as TCRdb lists it. The chain employs TRBV7-2 and TRBJ1-1. Including both end residues, the CDR3 is 13 amino acids long. CDR1 SGHTA and CDR2 FQGNSA come from the germline V gene. The CDR3 reads CASSLARNTETQY.

J is TRBJ2-7 and V is TRBV20-1, with D perhaps matching TRBD1 (5 bases). Germline CDR1 is DFQATT and CDR2 is SNEGSKA (reference sequence). This CDR3 is 13 amino acids long. V was trimmed by 4 bases and J by 5 bases, leaving 15 bases between them. CDR3 sequence: CSATEVSQDEQYF. The CDR3 bases are TGCAGTGCTACAGAGGTGTCACAGGACGAGCAGTACTTC.

This rearrangement joins TRBV2 to TRBJ1-2; D may be TRBD1 (5 bases). CDR3 length: 16 residues. Germline values: CDR1 SNHLY, CDR2 FYNNEI. V was pared by 6 bases and J by 8 bases, with 25 bases between. In DNA, the CDR3 is TGTGCCAGCAGCTTGGAGAGGGACGGGCTCACTGAAGGCTACACCTTC. The encoded protein is CASSLERDGLTEGYTF.

This chain joins TRBV5-4 and TRBJ2-7; D possibly corresponds to TRBD2 (6 bases). V lost 3 bases, J lost 2 bases, and 18 bases lay in between. The CDR3 sequence is 16 residues long. From germline, CDR1 is SGHNT and CDR2 YYREEE (reference sequence). The CDR3 DNA sequence: TGTGCCAGCAGCTATACTGGCGGGGAAGTCGCCTACGAGCAGTACGTC. This sequence encodes CASSYTGGEVAYEQYV.

The V call is TRBV28, the J call TRBJ2-3; TRBD2 aligns across 12 bases. Germline trimming cut 5 bases from V and 3 bases from J; bases unmatched to any gene: 9. There are 17 residues in the CDR3. The germline CDR1 and CDR2 sequences are MDHEN and SYDVKM. Here the CDR3 DNA reads TGTGCCAGCAGTCCCATACTAGCGGGAGGAGGTACAGATACGCAGTATTTT. This translates into CASSPILAGGGTDTQYF.

This sequence joins TRBV20-1 and TRBJ2-5, with 11 bases fitting TRBD2. Germline-derived CDR1 and CDR2 are DFQATT and SNEGSKA (reference sequence). This CDR3 is 16 amino acids long. After removal of 0 bases from V and 5 bases from J, the junction contained 8 bases not matched to a gene. The DNA of the CDR3 is TGCAGTGCTAGAGATAATAGCGGGGGGGCGTTGGAGACCCAGTACTTC. The encoded protein is CSARDNSGGALETQYF.

This clonotype was seen repeatedly, ten times or more. The V gene is TRBV13, the J gene TRBJ1-5; D ambiguous. The CDR3 runs 14 residues. Germline CDR1 reads PRHDT; CDR2 reads FYEKMQ (reference sequence). The V gene lost 4 bases and the J gene lost 1 base, with 8 bases spanning the gap. This chain's CDR3 is CASSSGLSNQPQHF. As DNA, the CDR3 is TGTGCCAGCAGCTCCGGACTGAGCAATCAGCCCCAGCATTTT.

In DNA, the CDR3 is TGTGCCAGCAGCCCGGGAGGGGACTCCCGCTACAATGAGCAGTTCTTC. Amino acid sequence: CASSPGGDSRYNEQFF. This chain connects TRBV25-1 to TRBJ2-1; 8 bases are a match to TRBD2. V was pared by 6 bases and J by 3 bases, with 10 bases of the junction left unmatched. Germline CDR1 reads MGHDK; CDR2 reads SYGVNS. There are 16 residues in the CDR3.

The chain is built from TRBV9 and TRBJ2-1; 8 nucleotides match TRBD2. Unmatched junction bases numbered 7, after V lost 2 bases and J lost 6 bases. The CDR3 runs 15 residues. Germline V gene data show CDR1 as SGDLS and CDR2 as YYNGEE. Here the CDR3 reads CASSVEGLVANEQFF. CDR3 nucleotide sequence: TGTGCCAGCAGCGTTGAGGGACTAGTTGCCAATGAGCAGTTCTTC.

On this clonotype: A read error may account for a junction end that differs from germline. The J gene is TRBJ2-3, the V gene TRBV2; D is perhaps TRBD1 or TRBD2 (5 bases each). The CDR3 is made up of 15 amino acids. Germline assignment: CDR1 SNHLY and CDR2 FYNNEI. CDR3 DNA sequence: TGTGCCAGCAGTGATGGGGGAATGCATGCAGAGTTGCTCTGTTTT. Protein sequence: CASSDGGMHAELLCF.

Regarding this clonotype: Sequence at one end of the junction differs from germline and may be a read error. The chain is built from TRBV2 and TRBJ1-1; 7 bases align to TRBD1. This CDR3 spans 14 amino acids. Germline V gene lookup returns CDR1 SNHLY and CDR2 FYNNEI. CDR3 amino acids: CASSEEGATTESFF. For the CDR3, the DNA is TGTGCCAGCAGCGAGGAGGGGGCGACCACTGAATCTTTCTTC. The full variable domain, with the rest looked up from reference TRBV2 and TRBJ1-1, is EPEVTQTPSHQVTQMGQEVILRCVPISNHLYFYWYRQILGQKVEFLVSFYNNEISEKSEIFDDQFSVERPDGSNFTLKIRSTKLEDSAMYFCASSEEGATTESFFGQGTRLTVV.

This clonotype was found a few times. CDR3 sequence reads: CATSRGGAEDTQYF. For the CDR3, the DNA is TGTGCCACCAGCAGGGGGGGGGCGGAAGATACGCAGTATTTT. This rearrangement joins TRBV15 to TRBJ2-3, with D perhaps TRBD2 (7 bases). V was cut by 3 bases and J by 5 bases, with 12 bases left in between. CDR1 is LNHNV, CDR2 YYDKDF, per germline (reference sequence). This CDR3 is built from 14 residues.